One sample yielded the 6 T cell receptor beta chains listed below, sequenced in a study of blood T cell repertoires in COVID-19. Profiling relied on immunoSEQ multiplex PCR, and the TCRdb table lists in-frame clones only, not all of them. Seen here are around 70,000 clones, about 83% observed once, and the top ten hold about 24%. The sequenced material came from peripheral blood. These receptors came from a human donor in a cohort sampled during active COVID-19.

V and J are TRBV5-4 and TRBJ1-2; D gene unclear. The V and J ends lost 0 bases and 0 bases respectively, with 9 bases between them. In germline, CDR1 is SGHNT, CDR2 YYREEE (reference sequence). This CDR3 spans 15 amino acids. The CDR3 loop is CASSLDPGANYGYTF. The CDR3 DNA sequence: TGTGCCAGCAGCTTGGACCCCGGAGCTAACTATGGCTACACCTTC.

This sequence joins TRBV20-1 and TRBJ2-7; 9 bases are shared with TRBD1. Trimming removed 3 bases from V and 3 bases from J; junction bases left unmatched: 9. CDR3 size: 15 residues. The V gene's germline CDR1 is DFQATT and CDR2 SNEGSKA (reference sequence). CDR3 in DNA: TGCAGTGCTAGTATCGGGACAGGGAAAGGCTACGAGCAGTACTTC. Translated, it gives CSASIGTGKGYEQYF.

This chain uses TRBV11-3 with TRBJ2-3, with 13 bases fitting TRBD2. Germline V gene data show CDR1 as SGHNT and CDR2 as YENEEA. The CDR3 covers 16 residues. The trim removed 1 base at V and 4 bases at J, leaving 2 bases unmatched. Written as DNA, the CDR3 is TGTGCCAGCAGCTTAGGGACTAGCGGGAGTTCAGATACGCAGTATTTT. Translation gives CASSLGTSGSSDTQYF.

V and J are TRBV4-1 and TRBJ2-7; maybe TRBD2 (5 bases). The CDR3 loop spans 14 amino acids. Trimming left V 4 bases short and J 9 bases short, with 19 bases between. Germline values: CDR1 MGHRA, CDR2 YSYEKL. DNA of the CDR3: TGCGCCAGCAGCCGTCTAGGGAGAGGTCAAGTGCAGTACTTC. It translates to CASSRLGRGQVQYF.

This clone was seen a single time. This chain connects TRBV5-1 to TRBJ2-2; D unclear. Germline-derived CDR1 and CDR2 are SGHRS and YFSETQ. The CDR3 is 17 residues long. Trimming removed 1 base from V and 1 base from J, with 14 bases in between. For the CDR3, the DNA is TGCGCCAGCAGCTTGCGTTCCCTGCAGATGAACACCGGGGAGCTGTTTTTT. It specifies CASSLRSLQMNTGELFF.

In DNA, the CDR3 is TGTGCCAGCAGTTTTGCCAGGGGGCAAAATCAGCCCCAGCATTTT. It encodes CASSFARGQNQPQHF. The V gene is TRBV28, the J gene TRBJ1-5; 8 nucleotides match TRBD1. CDR3 length: 15 amino acids. The germline gives CDR1 MDHEN, CDR2 SYDVKM. V lost 3 bases and J lost 4; bases outside the gene matches: 5.